A single T cell receptor (beta chain) is shown here with its context. Which antigen it targets is not known. Within one base of it there is no much larger clone, and no base qualities were kept. CDR1 LNHDA and CDR2 SQIVND are derived from the germline V gene (reference sequence). Between the V and J ends, shortened by 9 bases and 10 bases respectively, the junction contains 10 bases. The CDR3 measures 11 amino acids from cysteine to phenylalanine. Solely the CDR3 DNA is kept, with 33 bases framed from the first base. This sample is part of a study of T-cell memory formation after mild COVID-19 (dated by TCRdb to about 2021). A note on the overall study: Most TCR sequence clusters were specific to one of the two donors. T-cell clones expanding and contracting after mild COVID-19 in two donors were tracked by longitudinal TCRalpha and TCRbeta repertoire sequencing. The cohort comprised two young, previously healthy adult volunteers, one female and one male. The research as a whole found: Whether the second-wave clones peaking on day 37 were SARS-CoV-2 specific was not confirmed. Balanced CD4/CD8 phenotypes were observed for clones contracting from day 15 to 85, whereas a bias towards CD4+ was observed for a second wave of clones expanding from day 15 to 37. The study included only two mild cases, and larger cohorts that include severe cases with pre-infection samples were judged to be necessary. Some responding clones were detected in pre-infection memory, suggesting pre-existing cross-reactive memory T cells joined the SARS-CoV-2 response. Contracting CD4+ clones were located mainly in the CM and EM memory subsets, whereas CD8+ clones were found to be enriched in EMRA.

PBMCs were isolated by Ficoll-Paque density gradient centrifugation. TCRdb shows the sequencer as Illumina NovaSeq 6000. Using 5'RACE with constant-segment primers, TCRalpha and TCRbeta cDNA libraries were constructed, with sample barcodes and unique molecular identifiers added in the process. RNA was extracted from every sample with Trizol reagent. Amplification of the libraries took two PCR steps, and the second step added a second sample barcode plus Illumina TruSeq adapters. The libraries were sequenced on an Illumina NovaSeq using 2 x 150 bp paired-end reads. For the original study's pipeline: The reads were demultiplexed and collapsed into UMI-guided consensus sequences using migec v1.2.7. Using mixcr v2.1.11, UMI consensuses were aligned to TRA and TRB V and J templates and then assembled into clonotypes. A clonotype was counted as expanded or contracted only if both edgeR and NoisET called the change significant, with noise models trained on biological replicates. For edgeR calls, a false discovery rate-adjusted p below 0.01 and a log2 fold-change threshold of 1 were applied. As an exploratory analysis of dynamics, PCA with hierarchical clustering was applied to max-normalized trajectories of the 1000 most abundant clonotypes. Separately sequenced CD4+ and CD8+ repertoires were used to assign the CD4 or CD8 phenotype of responding clones. TCRdb handled the public reads itself, with Q25 trimming in fastp and clone calling in MiXCR, and kept productive beta chains. Each record represents a unique CDR3 protein, reported with the most common genes and DNA among its rows. These V and J calls rely on TCRdb rather than the paper's analysis. Recorded for this sample are hundreds of thousands of distinct CDR3 sequences; about 16% of them occurred a single time. The top ten clones comprise about 22% of the sample.

Sequenced input: PBMCs or a T cell subset sorted from them (not recorded which). This TCR derives from a man aged 18 to 35 who had mild COVID-19 (a few samples of this study predate the infection). The sample titles of this study are shuffled in the database, so cell type and time point are left out; the donor was told from shared clones. In this chain, TRBV19 is recombined with TRBJ1-6, with the D gene not clear enough to name. The CDR3 sequence is CASGPISPLHF. The nucleotide sequence is given as TGTGCCAGCGGACCTATCTCACCCCTCCACTTT.